The 8 T cell receptor beta chains in this list originate from one sample, sequenced in a study of patients and donors after allogeneic stem cell transplantation. MiXCR was run by TCRdb on the RT-PCR reads, yielding one entry per CDR3 protein. There are about 750 distinct CDR3 sequences in the sample; about 0.8% occur only once, and roughly half lies in the top ten. The material sequenced was blood, either unsorted or a sorted T cell fraction (not recorded which). The receptor set was obtained from a human donor who was either an allogeneic HSCT recipient or a stem cell or donor lymphocyte infusion donor (not recorded which). It is not recorded whose cells these are; they may come from a transplant donor.

In its sample, this clonotype is medium-sized (0.01 to 0.1%). The gene calls are TRBV29-1 and TRBJ2-5, with 13 bases fitting TRBD2. After removal of 3 bases from V and 2 bases from J, the junction contained 6 bases not matched to a gene. Germline CDR1 is SQVTM and CDR2 is ANQGSEA. This CDR3 is built from 16 residues. DNA of the CDR3: TGCAGCGTTGAGGGACTAGCGGGGAATACTCAAGAGACCCAGTACTTC. Amino acids: CSVEGLAGNTQETQYF.

By its share, this clonotype is medium-sized (0.01 to 0.1%). The J gene is TRBJ2-1, the V gene TRBV6-4; D is ambiguous. Germline-derived CDR1 and CDR2 are MRHNA and SNTAGT. The CDR3 extends over 11 amino acids. V lost 2 bases to trimming and J lost 7 bases, with 3 bases between them. The CDR3 nucleotides are TGTGCCAGCAGTGACGGGAATGAGCAGTTCTTC. As protein: CASSDGNEQFF.

This clonotype counts as medium-sized. The rearrangement links TRBV4-3 to TRBJ2-1; no clear D. This CDR3 spans 13 amino acids. V shed 0 bases and J shed 10 bases, with 10 bases lying between them. In germline, CDR1 is LGHNA, CDR2 YSLEER. The CDR3 reads CASSQDWAREQFF. CDR3 DNA sequence: TGCGCCAGCAGCCAAGATTGGGCGAGGGAGCAGTTCTTC.

This clonotype was detected only a few times. The gene calls are TRBV7-9 and TRBJ2-1; TRBD2 agrees at 9 bases. The CDR3 loop spans 15 amino acids. The V gene end was trimmed by 6 bases and the J gene end by 6 bases; junction bases not matched to a gene: 9. Per germline, CDR1 SEHNR and CDR2 FQNEAQ (reference sequence). The CDR3 DNA sequence: TGTGCCAGCAGAGCCCCAGCGGGAGGTCCCAATGAGCAGTTCTTC. Its protein product is CASRAPAGGPNEQFF.

This clonotype rates as medium-sized. V usage is TRBV20-1 and J usage is TRBJ2-2; 8 bases map to TRBD1. CDR3 length equals 16 residues. The V segment lost 3 bases and the J segment 6 bases; nucleotides outside the gene matches: 12. Germline CDR1 reads DFQATT; CDR2 reads SNEGSKA (reference sequence). The CDR3 sequence is CSARAGQGIKAGELFF. For the CDR3, the DNA is TGCAGTGCTAGGGCAGGACAGGGAATTAAGGCCGGGGAGCTGTTTTTT.

This clonotype is categorized as large (0.1 to 1%). The chain's CDR3 is CASSLDGNNEQFF. DNA for the CDR3: TGTGCCAGCAGCTTAGACGGGAACAATGAGCAGTTCTTC. This rearrangement joins TRBV7-6 to TRBJ2-1, with D possibly TRBD2 on 5 matching bases. Germline V lookup: CDR1 SGHVS, CDR2 FNYEAQ. Trimming took off 1 base at V and 5 bases at J, with 6 bases between the two ends. CDR3 size: 13 residues. Looking up the rest from reference TRBV7-6 and TRBJ2-1 gives the full variable domain: GAGVSQSPRYKVTKRGQDVALRCDPISGHVSLYWYRQALGQGPEFLTYFNYEAQQDKSGLPNDRFSAERPEGSISTLTIQRTEQRDSAMYRCASSLDGNNEQFFGPGTRLTVL.

This clonotype is classed as medium-sized (0.01 to 0.1%). V is TRBV6-1 and J is TRBJ1-1; D may be TRBD1 (5 bases). The germline V gene encodes CDR1 MNHNS and CDR2 SASEGT. This CDR3 has 13 amino acids. V lost 1 base, J lost 6 bases, and 9 bases lay in between. The CDR3 DNA reads as TGTGCCAGCAGTGAAGACGGGGGGTCTGAAGCTTTCTTT. It translates to CASSEDGGSEAFF.

In its sample, this clonotype ranks as medium-sized (0.01 to 0.1%). The V gene is TRBV11-2, the J gene TRBJ2-1; tentatively, D is TRBD2 (6 bases). The V gene lost 4 bases and the J gene lost 0 bases, with 19 bases spanning the gap. Per germline, CDR1 SGHAT and CDR2 FQNNGV. The CDR3 is 18 residues long. The DNA for the CDR3 is TGTGCCAGCAGCTCACAAGCCGGGACTTACCACTCCTACAATGAGCAGTTCTTC. It is translated as CASSSQAGTYHSYNEQFF.